Listed below are T cell receptor beta chains from one sample, sequenced in a study of blood T cell repertoires in COVID-19. The repertoire was sequenced with immunoSEQ multiplex PCR; TCRdb's copy has only in-frame clones and lacks some. The table includes about 400,000 clones, roughly 87% detected once. The specimen was PBMCs or T cells enriched from blood (not recorded which). Receptor source: a woman in her twenties or thirties who had recovered from COVID-19. Each CDR3 is given with its conserved first and last residue.

j_gene: TRBJ2-1; v_gene: TRBV3-1/TRBV3-2; CDR3aa: CASVGSSYNEQFF
j_gene: TRBJ1-1; v_gene: TRBV11-2; CDR3aa: CASSSNREYTEAFF
j_gene: TRBJ1-4; v_gene: TRBV30; CDR3aa: CAWRGGEKLFF
j_gene: TRBJ2-1; v_gene: TRBV5-1; CDR3aa: CASSPDREEQFF
j_gene: TRBJ2-1; v_gene: TRBV19; CDR3aa: CASTFSAESSYNEQFF
j_gene: TRBJ2-3; v_gene: TRBV3-1/TRBV3-2; CDR3aa: CASSQHPGGNPDTQYF
j_gene: TRBJ2-7; v_gene: TRBV14; CDR3aa: CASSRLTGEGEQYF
j_gene: TRBJ1-6; v_gene: TRBV5-1; CDR3aa: CASRHRDRGKNSPLHF
j_gene: TRBJ1-2; v_gene: TRBV27; CDR3aa: CASRATLGQVYGYTF
j_gene: TRBJ1-2; v_gene: TRBV2; CDR3aa: CASRDMNYGYTF
j_gene: TRBJ2-7; v_gene: TRBV29-1; CDR3aa: CSPPTRSYEQYF
j_gene: TRBJ2-7; v_gene: TRBV5-1; CDR3aa: CASSFSQGGYEQYF
j_gene: TRBJ1-5; v_gene: TRBV3-1/TRBV3-2; CDR3aa: CASSQGGGHSNQPQHF
j_gene: TRBJ2-3; v_gene: TRBV3-1/TRBV3-2; CDR3aa: CASTSTGAGVITDTQYF
j_gene: TRBJ1-1; v_gene: TRBV29-1; CDR3aa: CSASGMAKGTEAFF
j_gene: TRBJ2-1; v_gene: TRBV2; CDR3aa: CASSSGRQFNEQFF
j_gene: TRBJ1-6; v_gene: TRBV5-4; CDR3aa: CASSLGRTVGSPLHF
j_gene: TRBJ2-1; v_gene: TRBV2; CDR3aa: CASSERVSSYNEQFF
j_gene: TRBJ1-1; v_gene: TRBV19; CDR3aa: CASSIRQGRTEAFF
j_gene: TRBJ2-5; v_gene: TRBV3-1/TRBV3-2; CDR3aa: CASSSTGAGVEETQYF
j_gene: TRBJ2-1; v_gene: TRBV5-5; CDR3aa: CASSLAGGSNEQFF
j_gene: TRBJ1-2; v_gene: TRBV5-8; CDR3aa: CASSRGQRTSFGYTF
j_gene: TRBJ1-6; v_gene: TRBV28; CDR3aa: CASRYRGGNSPLHF
j_gene: TRBJ2-5; v_gene: TRBV11-2; CDR3aa: CASSLSELAALQETQYF
j_gene: TRBJ1-1; v_gene: TRBV7-9; CDR3aa: CASSYSTGNTEAFF
j_gene: TRBJ1-3; v_gene: TRBV15; CDR3aa: CATRTGSLSGNTIYF
j_gene: TRBJ2-3; v_gene: TRBV6-1; CDR3aa: CASSEFGGSLASADTQYF
j_gene: TRBJ2-1; v_gene: TRBV18; CDR3aa: CASSPGAGEYNEQFF
j_gene: TRBJ2-7; v_gene: TRBV4-1; CDR3aa: CASSQDSRGDEQYF
j_gene: TRBJ1-2; v_gene: TRBV7-9; CDR3aa: CASSLAAGGYGGYTF
j_gene: TRBJ1-2; v_gene: TRBV6-5; CDR3aa: CASSSPSVQGYGYTF
j_gene: TRBJ1-1; v_gene: TRBV6-5; CDR3aa: CASKKQAMTEAFF
j_gene: TRBJ2-1; v_gene: TRBV11-3; CDR3aa: CASSPGLAGANEQFF
j_gene: TRBJ2-5; v_gene: TRBV3-1/TRBV3-2; CDR3aa: CASSQTPGTSFWETQYF
j_gene: TRBJ1-3; v_gene: TRBV21-1; CDR3aa: CASSVGDSRGNTIYF
j_gene: TRBJ1-5; v_gene: TRBV28; CDR3aa: CASSLWGEVNQPQHF
j_gene: TRBJ2-7; v_gene: TRBV4-1; CDR3aa: CASSQSILAESYEQYF
j_gene: TRBJ2-7; v_gene: TRBV5-1; CDR3aa: CASSLSGPLEQYF
j_gene: TRBJ1-4; v_gene: TRBV4-1; CDR3aa: CASRQAAGGQGNEKLFF
j_gene: TRBJ1-6; v_gene: TRBV5-4; CDR3aa: CASSPDRGGGNSPLHF
j_gene: TRBJ1-5; v_gene: TRBV5-4; CDR3aa: CASSDRQGNQPQHF
j_gene: TRBJ1-4; v_gene: TRBV6-5; CDR3aa: CASVDRNYEKLFF
j_gene: TRBJ1-5; v_gene: TRBV3-1/TRBV3-2; CDR3aa: CASSQRDREGPQHF
j_gene: TRBJ1-3; v_gene: TRBV7-9; CDR3aa: CASSLAAMLYSGNTIYF
j_gene: TRBJ1-5; v_gene: TRBV28; CDR3aa: CASSLRQGGQPQHF
j_gene: TRBJ2-1; v_gene: TRBV11-2; CDR3aa: CASSLGGPSYNEQFF
j_gene: TRBJ1-5; v_gene: TRBV6-6; CDR3aa: CASRPQGAGNQPQHF
j_gene: TRBJ2-1; v_gene: TRBV3-1/TRBV3-2; CDR3aa: CASSQLLAGYDNEQFF
j_gene: TRBJ1-1; v_gene: TRBV5-1; CDR3aa: CASSLGEEGNTEAFF
j_gene: TRBJ2-3; v_gene: TRBV4-1; CDR3aa: CASSQDTFPASSTDTQYF
j_gene: TRBJ1-4; v_gene: TRBV7-9; CDR3aa: CASSERQTNEKLFF
j_gene: TRBJ1-5; v_gene: TRBV27; CDR3aa: CASSLAGGVWNQPQHF
j_gene: TRBJ2-5; v_gene: TRBV6-2/TRBV6-3; CDR3aa: CASSYYPQRGEQKETQYF
j_gene: TRBJ1-6; v_gene: TRBV18; CDR3aa: CASSPGQGASYNSPLHF
j_gene: TRBJ2-7; v_gene: TRBV7-3; CDR3aa: CASSLRGGNSYEQYF
j_gene: TRBJ2-7; v_gene: TRBV10-2; CDR3aa: CASTRGYEQYF